Presented here are 32 T cell receptor beta chains from one specimen sequenced in a study of neurological immune-mediated disorders. TCRdb itself ran the 5' RACE reads through MiXCR, one entry per CDR3 protein. Of around 30,000 distinct CDR3 sequences detected, 4% to 5.5% appear once; the ten largest clones hold under 30%. Specimen: PBMCs. The receptors stem from a young man in good health.

This clonotype is medium-sized by share. The chain employs TRBV5-1 and TRBJ1-6, with 8 positions matching TRBD1. The CDR3 totals 14 residues. CDR1 is SGHRS and CDR2 is YFSETQ in the germline V gene. The junction had 8 bases not matched to a gene; V was cut back by 5 bases and J by 10 bases. The chain's CDR3 is CASSPGQGGSPLHF. DNA for the CDR3: TGCGCCAGCAGTCCCGGACAGGGAGGGTCACCCCTCCACTTT.

This clonotype was found many times. The chain links TRBV20-1 to TRBJ1-4; tentative D call: TRBD1 (5 bases). Between the trimmed V and J ends, which lost 1 base and 4 bases, there was a span of 7 bases. The CDR3 contains 13 residues. Germline CDR1 reads DFQATT; CDR2 reads SNEGSKA (reference sequence). The CDR3 nucleotides are TGCAGTGCTAGAGGACAGTTTAATGAAAAACTGTTTTTT. It encodes CSARGQFNEKLFF.

In its sample, this clonotype was seen many times. The genes are TRBV4-3 and TRBJ1-4; D is unresolved. V was trimmed by 0 bases and J by 8 bases, leaving 10 bases between them. Germline V gene lookup returns CDR1 LGHNA and CDR2 YSLEER. This CDR3 is built from 14 residues. CDR3 DNA sequence: TGCGCCAGCAGCCAAGACAGGAGTCCCGAAAAACTGTTTTTT. This encodes CASSQDRSPEKLFF.

This clonotype was counted a few times. The V and J genes are TRBV30 and TRBJ1-5; 7 bases map to TRBD1. V shed 3 bases, J shed 2 bases, and the junction held 4 bases outside the gene matches. The CDR3 extends over 14 amino acids. The germline CDR1 and CDR2 sequences are GTSNPN and SVGIG (reference sequence). CDR3 residues: CAWRGDSRNQPQHF. Written as DNA, the CDR3 is TGTGCCTGGAGGGGGGACAGTCGCAATCAGCCCCAGCATTTT.

This clonotype occurred many times. The rearrangement uses TRBV7-2 and TRBJ1-3, with TRBD1 as a possible D gene (6 bases). CDR1 SGHTA and CDR2 FQGNSA come from the germline V gene. This CDR3 contains 15 residues. Trimming removed 4 bases from V and 2 bases from J, with 12 bases in between. The chain's CDR3 is CASSSRGTTGNTIYF. As DNA, the CDR3 is TGTGCCAGCAGCTCCCGGGGGACAACTGGAAACACCATATATTTT. Filled out from reference TRBV7-2 and TRBJ1-3, the complete variable domain reads GAGVSQSPSNKVTEKGKDVELRCDPISGHTALYWYRQSLGQGLEFLIYFQGNSAPDKSGLPSDRFSAERTGGSVSTLTIQRTQQEDSAVYLCASSSRGTTGNTIYFGEGSWLTVV.

This clonotype was observed at least ten times. The chain is built from TRBV12-3 or TRBV12-4 and TRBJ1-5, with D possibly TRBD1 on 6 matching bases. This CDR3 is built from 16 residues. Trimming took off 0 bases at V and 5 bases at J, with 14 bases between the two ends. The CDR3 reads CASSLAHGGAYQPQHF. CDR3 coding DNA: TGTGCCAGCAGTTTAGCCCATGGGGGGGCGTATCAGCCCCAGCATTTT.

This clonotype was detected many times. The rearrangement links TRBV7-3 to TRBJ2-1, with D uncertain. CDR1 is SGHTA and CDR2 is FQGTGA in the germline V gene. The V end lost 5 bases, the J end lost 7 bases, and 12 bases lay between the germline ends. This CDR3 comprises 13 residues. In nucleotides, the CDR3 is TGTGCCAGCAGCCCTGGTTGGGGAAATGAGCAGTTCTTC. Its translation: CASSPGWGNEQFF.

This clonotype has at least ten counts. The gene calls are TRBV3-1 and TRBJ2-7; TRBD2 might be the D (6 bases). Germline V lookup: CDR1 LGHDT, CDR2 YNNKEL (reference sequence). There are 15 residues in the CDR3. Trimming shortened V by 0 bases and J by 0 bases, and 9 bases separated the two germline ends. CDR3 in DNA: TGTGCCAGCAGCCAAGAGGGACTCCCCTCCTACGAGCAGTACTTC. This sequence encodes CASSQEGLPSYEQYF.

This clonotype was recorded at least ten times. The V call is TRBV20-1, the J call TRBJ1-6; 8 bases fit TRBD1. J gave up 10 bases and V 4 bases, and 6 bases lay outside the gene matches. This CDR3 has 13 amino acids. The germline CDR1 and CDR2 sequences are DFQATT and SNEGSKA (reference sequence). This chain's CDR3 is CSATQGAESPLHF. CDR3 in DNA: TGCAGTGCTACCCAGGGGGCGGAATCACCCCTCCACTTT.

This clonotype was recorded at least ten times. The gene calls are TRBV6-1 and TRBJ1-5, with D perhaps matching TRBD1 (5 bases). The ends were cut back, 6 bases at V and 5 bases at J, with 14 bases in the middle. Germline lookup yields CDR1 MNHNS and CDR2 SASEGT. The CDR3 length is 14 residues. As DNA, the CDR3 is TGTGCCAGCAGCGACGGGACGGATTATCAGCCCCAGCATTTT. This codes for CASSDGTDYQPQHF.

This clonotype was seen many times. The chain couples TRBV18 to TRBJ1-2, with TRBD1 identical over 7 bases. Germline assignment: CDR1 KGHSH and CDR2 LQKENI. This CDR3 has 14 amino acids. V gave up 3 bases and J gave up 7 bases; unmatched junction bases: 8. CDR3 protein: CASSPTEGGGGYTF. CDR3 nucleotide sequence: TGTGCCAGCTCACCGACCGAAGGGGGCGGTGGCTACACCTTC.

This clonotype showed up many times. This chain uses TRBV4-1 with TRBJ2-7, with TRBD2 matching over 11 bases. J lost 7 bases, V lost 0 bases, and 11 bases had no gene match. Germline loops: CDR1 MGHRA, CDR2 YSYEKL. The CDR3 runs to 17 residues. CDR3 coding DNA: TGCGCCAGCAGCCAAGATCAAATAGCGGGGGGGCCTGAAGAGCAGTACTTC. Translated, it gives CASSQDQIAGGPEEQYF.

This clonotype was seen many times. The rearrangement links TRBV24-1 to TRBJ1-1; 8 positions match TRBD1. The CDR3 loop spans 14 amino acids. The V gene end was trimmed by 4 bases and the J gene end by 11 bases; junction bases not matched to a gene: 11. Germline CDR1 KGHDR, CDR2 SFDVKD. The CDR3 DNA follows: TGTGCCACCAGTGACCCAAGACAGGGGCTGGGGGCTTTCTTT. Translation gives CATSDPRQGLGAFF.

This clonotype was detected ten times or more. The J gene is TRBJ2-1, the V gene TRBV20-1; the D gene is possibly TRBD1 (6 bases). V dropped 4 bases and J dropped 4 bases, with 14 bases sitting between them. CDR3 length: 14 amino acids. CDR1 is DFQATT and CDR2 is SNEGSKA in the germline V gene (reference sequence). CDR3 protein: CSATPTTGYNEQFF. In DNA form, the CDR3 reads TGCAGTGCTACCCCGACGACAGGTTACAATGAGCAGTTCTTC.

This clonotype has ten or more counts. The chain joins TRBV15 to TRBJ2-7; weak D call: TRBD1 (6 bases). The V and J ends lost 5 bases and 7 bases respectively, with 12 bases between them. Germline V gene sequence: CDR1 LNHNV, CDR2 YYDKDF (reference sequence). The CDR3 is made up of 12 amino acids. CDR3 sequence (DNA): TGTGCCACCAGCGGGGGCCGTCGGGAGCAGTACTTC. Its protein is CATSGGRREQYF.

This clonotype was seen many times. This chain links TRBV7-8 with TRBJ2-3; a possible D gene is TRBD2 (5 bases). The CDR3 is made up of 15 amino acids. CDR1 SGHVS and CDR2 FQNEAQ come from the germline V gene. Trimming took 5 bases from V and 3 from J, leaving 15 bases between them. This CDR3 is CASSPGVHQTDTQYF. The CDR3 coding sequence is TGTGCCAGCAGCCCCGGGGTCCATCAAACAGATACGCAGTATTTT.

This clonotype was observed many times. The chain is built from TRBV5-1 and TRBJ1-1, with D uncertain. V lost 0 bases and J 0 bases, leaving 12 bases between the germline ends. The V gene's germline CDR1 is SGHRS and CDR2 YFSETQ. The CDR3 extends over 16 amino acids. For the CDR3, the DNA is TGCGCCAGCAGCTTGGAAGGCACGAATATGAACACTGAAGCTTTCTTT. Encoded protein: CASSLEGTNMNTEAFF. The whole variable domain, filled in from reference TRBV5-1 and TRBJ1-1, reads KAGVTQTPRYLIKTRGQQVTLSCSPISGHRSVSWYQQTPGQGLQFLFEYFSETQRNKGNFPGRFSGRQFSNSRSEMNVSTLELGDSALYLCASSLEGTNMNTEAFFGQGTRLTVV.

In this sample, this clonotype turned up many times. The V call is TRBV10-3, the J call TRBJ1-2; TRBD1 aligns across 12 bases. The CDR3 loop spans 16 amino acids. The V gene's germline CDR1 is ENHRY and CDR2 SYGVKD. The ends lost 9 bases at V and 5 bases at J; junction bases unmatched: 13. The DNA of the CDR3 is TGTGCCATTCACGGGACAGGGGGCCTCGGATCGTATGGCTACACCTTC. This sequence encodes CAIHGTGGLGSYGYTF.

This clonotype appeared many times. In nucleotides, the CDR3 is TGCAGCGTTGTGCATTATCAGCCCCAGCATTTT. It translates to CSVVHYQPQHF. The rearrangement uses TRBV29-1 and TRBJ1-5; unclear D gene. CDR1 is SQVTM and CDR2 is ANQGSEA in the germline V gene. This CDR3 spans 11 amino acids. The ends were cut back, 4 bases at V and 5 bases at J, with 6 bases in the middle.

This clonotype has a count of ten or more. V gene TRBV2 combines with J gene TRBJ1-2, with TRBD1 matching 7 bases. Looked up from germline, CDR1 is SNHLY and CDR2 is FYNNEI. V gave up 8 bases and J gave up 4 bases; unmatched junction bases: 16. The CDR3 length is 16 residues. The CDR3 sequence is CASGSPGQADGYGYTF. CDR3 nucleotides: TGTGCCAGCGGCAGCCCCGGACAGGCCGATGGCTATGGCTACACCTTC. Together with reference TRBV2 and TRBJ1-2, the CDR3 gives the full variable domain: EPEVTQTPSHQVTQMGQEVILRCVPISNHLYFYWYRQILGQKVEFLVSFYNNEISEKSEIFDDQFSVERPDGSNFTLKIRSTKLEDSAMYFCASGSPGQADGYGYTFGSGTRLTVV.

This clonotype was seen a handful of times. The genes are TRBV18 and TRBJ2-3; D tentatively reads TRBD1 or TRBD2 (5 bases each). The CDR3 has 15 residues. Germline CDR1 and CDR2: KGHSH and LQKENI. V was clipped by 2 bases and J by 5 bases, with 14 bases between them. CDR3 DNA: TGTGCCAGCTCACCATTAGGGGATGGAGGAGATACGCAGTATTTT. It yields the protein CASSPLGDGGDTQYF.

Many counts were recorded for this clonotype. The V gene is TRBV9, the J gene TRBJ2-1, with TRBD1 as a possible D gene (6 bases). The V and J ends lost 1 base and 5 bases respectively, with 10 bases between them. The CDR3 extends over 14 amino acids. CDR1 and CDR2 (germline): SGDLS, YYNGEE. The CDR3 nucleotides read TGTGCCAGCAGCGTATATGGGGGCCACAATGAGCAGTTCTTC. Translation: CASSVYGGHNEQFF.

This clonotype showed up many times. This rearrangement joins TRBV5-6 to TRBJ1-1; D call uncertain. V lost 1 base to trimming and J lost 7 bases, with 8 bases between them. CDR1 and CDR2 from the germline V gene are SGHDT and YYEEEE. The CDR3 has 12 residues. The CDR3, as DNA: TGTGCCAGCAGCTTGATGTATGGTGAAGCTTTCTTT. This codes for CASSLMYGEAFF.

The CDR3 loop reads CASSLQGADSPLHF. The CDR3 DNA follows: TGTGCCAGCAGCTTACAGGGGGCGGATTCACCCCTCCACTTT. This chain joins TRBV5-4 and TRBJ1-6, with TRBD1 matching 9 bases. The germline V gene has CDR1 SGHNT and CDR2 YYREEE (reference sequence). The CDR3 spans 14 residues. V was clipped by 2 bases and J by 8 bases; unmatched bases: 2. The full variable domain, with the rest looked up from reference TRBV5-4 and TRBJ1-6, is ETGVTQSPTHLIKTRGQQVTLRCSSQSGHNTVSWYQQALGQGPQFIFQYYREEENGRGNFPPRFSGLQFPNYSSELNVNALELDDSALYLCASSLQGADSPLHFGNGTRLTVT.

V and J are TRBV7-6 and TRBJ2-1; 7 bases agree with TRBD1. Per the germline V gene, CDR1 is SGHVS and CDR2 is FNYEAQ. V was clipped by 1 base and J by 7 bases; unmatched bases: 10. This CDR3 contains 16 residues. The CDR3 spells CASSLGQGSGGNEQFF. The CDR3, as DNA: TGTGCCAGCAGCTTAGGACAGGGATCAGGGGGAAATGAGCAGTTCTTC.

The chain employs TRBV5-1 and TRBJ2-7, with 7 bases fitting TRBD2. Germline CDR1 reads SGHRS; CDR2 reads YFSETQ. This CDR3 is built from 15 residues. J gave up 4 bases and V 4 bases, and 11 bases lay outside the gene matches. The CDR3 sequence: CASSLEIGGRYEQYF. As DNA, the CDR3 is TGCGCCAGCAGCCTTGAAATCGGGGGGAGATACGAGCAGTACTTC.

This clonotype was seen at least ten times. The CDR3 protein is CSVGMTDTEAFF. The CDR3 DNA reads as TGCAGCGTTGGTATGACAGACACTGAAGCTTTCTTT. The chain links TRBV29-1 to TRBJ1-1; D may be TRBD1 (5 bases). Germline V CDR1 and CDR2: SQVTM, ANQGSEA. CDR3 length equals 12 residues. Trimming stripped 4 bases from V and 3 bases from J, with 9 bases between.

At least ten counts were recorded for this clonotype. V usage is TRBV20-1 and J usage is TRBJ1-1; 12 bases fit TRBD1. The ends lost 7 bases at V and 0 bases at J; junction bases unmatched: 3. Per the germline V gene, CDR1 is DFQATT and CDR2 is SNEGSKA (reference sequence). This CDR3 has 14 residues. The CDR3 nucleotides read TGCAGTGTGGGACAGGGGGCCATGAACACTGAAGCTTTCTTT. Amino acids: CSVGQGAMNTEAFF.

This clonotype was found a few times. This chain links TRBV3-1 with TRBJ1-1; 11 bases map to TRBD1. Germline CDR1 LGHDT, CDR2 YNNKEL (reference sequence). The CDR3 has 15 amino acids. The V segment lost 4 bases and the J segment 6 bases; nucleotides outside the gene matches: 7. In DNA, the CDR3 is TGTGCCAGCAGCCCAGGGACAGGGGGTTTGGCTGAAGCTTTCTTT. Translated: CASSPGTGGLAEAFF.

This clonotype turned up a few times. The rearrangement links TRBV4-2 to TRBJ2-7; D possibly uses TRBD1 or TRBD2 (6 bases each). Per the germline V gene, CDR1 is LGHNA and CDR2 is YNFKEQ. The CDR3 runs 16 residues. Trimming took 4 bases from V and 3 from J, leaving 19 bases between them. The CDR3 sequence: CASSPLRGEASYEQYF. CDR3 nucleotide sequence: TGTGCCAGCAGCCCCCTGAGGGGGGAGGCTAGCTACGAGCAGTACTTC.

This clonotype was observed at least ten times. V is TRBV7-2 and J is TRBJ1-5; D not certain. Trimming left V 5 bases short and J 3 bases short, with 11 bases between. Germline CDR1 reads SGHTA; CDR2 reads FQGNSA. The CDR3 is made up of 14 amino acids. As DNA, the CDR3 is TGTGCCAGCAGCCATGGACTGAACAATCAGCCCCAGCATTTT. Its protein product is CASSHGLNNQPQHF.

Many counts were recorded for this clonotype. This chain links TRBV5-1 with TRBJ1-2, with no clear D. The CDR3 is 14 residues long. Per germline, CDR1 SGHRS and CDR2 YFSETQ. Trimming left V 0 bases short and J 0 bases short, with 6 bases between. CDR3: CASSLVAPNYGYTF. Written as DNA, the CDR3 is TGCGCCAGCAGCTTGGTGGCGCCTAACTATGGCTACACCTTC.